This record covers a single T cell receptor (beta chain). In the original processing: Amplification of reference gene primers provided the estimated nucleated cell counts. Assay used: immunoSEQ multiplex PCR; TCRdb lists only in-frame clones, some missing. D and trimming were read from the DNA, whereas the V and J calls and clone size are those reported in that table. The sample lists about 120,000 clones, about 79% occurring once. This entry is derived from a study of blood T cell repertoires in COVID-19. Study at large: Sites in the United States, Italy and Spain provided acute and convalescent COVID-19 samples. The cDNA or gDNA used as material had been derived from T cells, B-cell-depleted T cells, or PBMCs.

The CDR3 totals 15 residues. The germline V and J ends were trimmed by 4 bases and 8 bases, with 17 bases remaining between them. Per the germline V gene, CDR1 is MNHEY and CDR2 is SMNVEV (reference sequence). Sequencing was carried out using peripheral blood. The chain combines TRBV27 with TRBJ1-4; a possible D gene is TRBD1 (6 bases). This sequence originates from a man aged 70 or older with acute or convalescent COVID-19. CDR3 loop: CASSSYRVLGEKLFF. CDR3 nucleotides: TGTGCCAGCAGTTCCTACAGGGTTTTAGGAGAAAAACTGTTTTTT.